These T cell receptor beta chains were read from a single sample in a study of Ad26.COV2.S vaccination and SARS-CoV-2 variants. Using immunoSEQ multiplex PCR, the repertoire was profiled, and TCRdb retains in-frame clones only, with some absent. Of roughly 350,000 clones listed, 86% were seen once; the top ten hold approximately 11%. Sequencing was performed on peripheral blood, taken in a trial of Ad26.COV2.S vaccine versus placebo. The receptors were sampled from a person between 18 and 65 years old who received the Ad26.COV2.S COVID-19 vaccine or a placebo. Both conserved end residues are part of each CDR3. Fields, in order: V gene, CDR3 protein.

TRBV6-2/TRBV6-3 | CASSYSLGGTGYEQYF
TRBV30 | CAWRYREDNSPLHF
TRBV7-9 | CASSSGGSTDTQYF
TRBV5-4 | CASSKGQRKETQYF
TRBV6-1 | CASSEGADYGYTF
TRBV18 | CASSPGALREAFF
TRBV27 | CASSLFTSGVTDTQYF
TRBV5-1 | CASSKTNSPLHF
TRBV6-5 | CASSPTGVGEKLFF
TRBV19 | CASAQGAGGRDTQYF
TRBV5-1 | CASSWDGITEQYF
TRBV10-3 | CAIRTGQGQNTEAFF
TRBV4-1 | CASSRAGLAIAYEQYF
TRBV30 | CACMTGSSYEQYF
TRBV12-3/TRBV12-4 | CASRTRGTEAFF
TRBV4-3 | CASSQPGLAGVAGELFF
TRBV20-1 | CSGPLPRGYTF
TRBV24-1 | CATSVGYNEQFF
TRBV21-1 | CASSKGPAGETNSYNEQFF
TRBV28 | CATKGQGSSPLHF
TRBV4-3 | CASSQAPGGTQETQYF
TRBV3-1/TRBV3-2 | CASSQDHLREQYF
TRBV18 | CASSPLEGANVLTF
TRBV25-1 | CASSVAGLSTDTQYF
TRBV5-6 | CASSLLTLVSEAFF
TRBV27 | CASSSGTGYEQYF
TRBV6-6 | CATRTGDQPQHF
TRBV7-2 | CASSPLGGLGDSPLHF
TRBV28 | CASSRSSQGLYGYTF
TRBV6-5 | CASSPGTGFFYEQYF
TRBV7-6 | CASSSYPSVKDTGELFF
TRBV4-3 | CASSPESGGGSYNEQFF
TRBV6-2/TRBV6-3 | CASSWAVGINQPQHF
TRBV28 | CASSLSSGVSYEQYF
TRBV28 | CASSLEGNTEAFF
TRBV19 | CARRGLAYFSGANVLTF
TRBV19 | CASSTGNAKGAFF
TRBV30 | CAWGRREATGELFF
TRBV7-9 | CASSLTQGASNTEAFF
TRBV24-1 | CATKGAGNIQYF
TRBV7-2 | CASSLAPGDTEAFF
TRBV18 | CASSGSTLGYNEQFF
TRBV4-3 | CASSQEGGLAGYLAKNIQYF
TRBV7-9 | CASSPRGPETQYF
TRBV4-1 | CASSQDFTEAFF
TRBV11-2 | CASSLSQFTSSGNTIYF
TRBV10-1 | CASRDPRVRETQYF
TRBV7-2 | CASSLRVPAGNTEAFF
TRBV5-1 | CASSLAGRTSYEQYF
TRBV27 | CASSLEGAGGTDTQYF
TRBV6-2/TRBV6-3 | CASSYWDRGLDQPQHF
TRBV5-1 | CASSWGQGATEAFF
TRBV5-4 | CASSLTGVQTEAFF
TRBV18 | CASSPYSPGSRDYGYTF
TRBV5-8 | CASSLGPGWGTEAFF
TRBV27 | CASSRAMSHNEQFF
TRBV28 | CASIGGNEAFF
TRBV24-1 | CATSDLAGYGYTF
TRBV7-2 | CASSLDRGRSAFF
TRBV24-1 | CATSEADRVRQFF